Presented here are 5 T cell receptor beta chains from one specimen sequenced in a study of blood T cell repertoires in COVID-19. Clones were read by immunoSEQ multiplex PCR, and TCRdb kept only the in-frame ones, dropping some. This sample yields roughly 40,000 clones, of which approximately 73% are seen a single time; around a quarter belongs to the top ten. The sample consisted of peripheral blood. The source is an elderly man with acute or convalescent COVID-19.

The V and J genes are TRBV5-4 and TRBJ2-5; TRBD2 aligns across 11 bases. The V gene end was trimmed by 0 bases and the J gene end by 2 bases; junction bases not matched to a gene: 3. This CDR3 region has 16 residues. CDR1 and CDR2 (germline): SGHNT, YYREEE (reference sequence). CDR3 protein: CASSLGLAGGQETQYF. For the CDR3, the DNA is TGTGCCAGCAGCTTGGGCCTAGCGGGAGGACAAGAGACCCAGTACTTC.

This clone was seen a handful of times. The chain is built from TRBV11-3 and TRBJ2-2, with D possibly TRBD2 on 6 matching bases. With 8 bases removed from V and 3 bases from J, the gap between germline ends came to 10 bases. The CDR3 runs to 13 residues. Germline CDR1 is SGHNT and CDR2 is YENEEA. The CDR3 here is CASAGRHTGELFF. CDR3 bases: TGTGCCAGCGCGGGAAGACACACCGGGGAGCTGTTTTTT.

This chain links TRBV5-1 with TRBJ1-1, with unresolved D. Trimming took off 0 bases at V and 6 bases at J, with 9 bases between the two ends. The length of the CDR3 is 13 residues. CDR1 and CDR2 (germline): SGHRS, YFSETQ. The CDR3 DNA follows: TGCGCCAGCAGCTTGGTTGGAGTAGCTGAAGCTTTCTTT. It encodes CASSLVGVAEAFF.

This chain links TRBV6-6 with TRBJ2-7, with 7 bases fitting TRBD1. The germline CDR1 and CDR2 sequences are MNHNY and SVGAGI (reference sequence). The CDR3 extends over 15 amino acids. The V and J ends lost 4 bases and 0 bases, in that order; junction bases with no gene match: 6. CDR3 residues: CASSFGQVLSYEQYF. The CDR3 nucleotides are TGTGCCAGCAGTTTTGGACAGGTCCTCTCCTACGAGCAGTACTTC.

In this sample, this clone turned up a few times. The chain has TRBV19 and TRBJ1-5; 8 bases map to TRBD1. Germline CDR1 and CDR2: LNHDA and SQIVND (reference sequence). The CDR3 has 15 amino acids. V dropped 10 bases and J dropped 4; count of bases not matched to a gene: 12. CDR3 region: CATKWGRGRNQPQHF. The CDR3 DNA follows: TGTGCCACCAAATGGGGCAGGGGGCGAAATCAGCCCCAGCATTTT.